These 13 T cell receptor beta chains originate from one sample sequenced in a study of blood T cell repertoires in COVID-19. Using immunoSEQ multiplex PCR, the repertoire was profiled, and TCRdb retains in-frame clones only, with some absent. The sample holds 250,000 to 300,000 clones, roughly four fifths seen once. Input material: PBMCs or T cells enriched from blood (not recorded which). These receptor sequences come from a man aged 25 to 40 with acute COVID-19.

The CDR3 DNA sequence: TGTGCCAGCAGCCCTTCCTTTGACAGGGCGTTCATGAACACTGAAGCTTTCTTT. Translation gives CASSPSFDRAFMNTEAFF. The chain carries TRBV7-9 and TRBJ1-1; TRBD1 matches 7 bases. The CDR3 has 18 residues. Per germline, CDR1 SEHNR and CDR2 FQNEAQ (reference sequence). The ends lost 5 bases at V and 0 bases at J; junction bases unmatched: 15.

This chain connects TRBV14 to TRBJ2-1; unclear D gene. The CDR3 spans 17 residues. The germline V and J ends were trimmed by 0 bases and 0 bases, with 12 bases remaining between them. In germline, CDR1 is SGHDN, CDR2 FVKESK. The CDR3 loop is CASSQESSSSSYNEQFF. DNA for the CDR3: TGTGCCAGCAGCCAAGAATCGAGCTCGAGCTCCTACAATGAGCAGTTCTTC.

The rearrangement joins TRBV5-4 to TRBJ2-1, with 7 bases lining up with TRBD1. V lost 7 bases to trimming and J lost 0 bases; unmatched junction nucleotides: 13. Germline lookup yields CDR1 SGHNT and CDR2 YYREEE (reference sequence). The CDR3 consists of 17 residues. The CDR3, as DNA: TGTGCCAGCGGGGGTTACAGGGGCGCTAGCTCCTACAATGAGCAGTTCTTC. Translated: CASGGYRGASSYNEQFF. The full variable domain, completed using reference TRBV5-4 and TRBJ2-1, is ETGVTQSPTHLIKTRGQQVTLRCSSQSGHNTVSWYQQALGQGPQFIFQYYREEENGRGNFPPRFSGLQFPNYSSELNVNALELDDSALYLCASGGYRGASSYNEQFFGPGTRLTVL.

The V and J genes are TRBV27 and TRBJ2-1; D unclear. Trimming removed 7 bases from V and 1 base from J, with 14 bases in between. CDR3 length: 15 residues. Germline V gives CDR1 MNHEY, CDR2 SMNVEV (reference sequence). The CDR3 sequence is CASTTITGSYNEQFF. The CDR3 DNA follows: TGTGCCAGCACTACGATCACGGGTTCCTACAATGAGCAGTTCTTC.

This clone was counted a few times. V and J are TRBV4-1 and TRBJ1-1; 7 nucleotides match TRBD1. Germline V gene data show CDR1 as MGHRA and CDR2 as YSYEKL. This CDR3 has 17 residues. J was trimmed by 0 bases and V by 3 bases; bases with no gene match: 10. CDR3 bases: TGCGCCAGCAGCCAGTCCCTGTCGGGACAGATGAACACTGAAGCTTTCTTT. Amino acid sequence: CASSQSLSGQMNTEAFF.

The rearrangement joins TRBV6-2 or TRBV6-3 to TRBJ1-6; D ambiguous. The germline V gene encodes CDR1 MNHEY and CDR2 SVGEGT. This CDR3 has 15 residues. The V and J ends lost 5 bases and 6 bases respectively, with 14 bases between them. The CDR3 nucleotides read TGTGCCAGCAGTCCCAAGAGGGCAGTTAATTCACCCCTCCACTTT. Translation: CASSPKRAVNSPLHF.

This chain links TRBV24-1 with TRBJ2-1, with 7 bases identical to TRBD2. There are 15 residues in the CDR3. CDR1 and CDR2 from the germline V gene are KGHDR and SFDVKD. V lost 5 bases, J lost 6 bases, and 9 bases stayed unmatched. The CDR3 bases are TGTGCCACCAGTGGGGCGGGAGAAAAGGGCAATGAGCAGTTCTTC. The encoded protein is CATSGAGEKGNEQFF.

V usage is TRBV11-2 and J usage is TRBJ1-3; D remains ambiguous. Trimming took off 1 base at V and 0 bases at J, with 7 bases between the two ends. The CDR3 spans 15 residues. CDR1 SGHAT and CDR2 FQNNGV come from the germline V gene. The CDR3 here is CASSLVPNSGNTIYF. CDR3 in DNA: TGTGCCAGCAGCTTAGTTCCAAACTCTGGAAACACCATATATTTT. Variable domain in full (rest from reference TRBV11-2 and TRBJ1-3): EAGVAQSPRYKIIEKRQSVAFWCNPISGHATLYWYQQILGQGPKLLIQFQNNGVVDDSQLPKDRFSAERLKGVDSTLKIQPAKLEDSAVYLCASSLVPNSGNTIYFGEGSWLTVV.

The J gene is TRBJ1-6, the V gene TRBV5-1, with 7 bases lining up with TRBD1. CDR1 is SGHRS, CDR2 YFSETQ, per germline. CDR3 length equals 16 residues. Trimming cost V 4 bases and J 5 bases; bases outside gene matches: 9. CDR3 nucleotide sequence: TGCGCCAGCAGCCAAACGGCCGGGACAGATAATTCACCCCTCCACTTT. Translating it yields CASSQTAGTDNSPLHF.

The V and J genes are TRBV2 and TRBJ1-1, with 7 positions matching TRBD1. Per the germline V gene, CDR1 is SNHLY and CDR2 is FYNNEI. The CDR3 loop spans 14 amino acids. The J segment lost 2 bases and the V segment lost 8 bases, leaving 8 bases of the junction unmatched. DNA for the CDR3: TGTGCCAGCGGTTGGACAGGAGCCAACACTGAAGCTTTCTTT. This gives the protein CASGWTGANTEAFF.

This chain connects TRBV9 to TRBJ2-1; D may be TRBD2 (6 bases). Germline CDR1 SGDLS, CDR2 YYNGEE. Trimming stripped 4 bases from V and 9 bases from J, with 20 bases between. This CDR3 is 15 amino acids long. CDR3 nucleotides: TGTGCCAGCAGCAAATTCTCCCGCACGGAGGGTGAGCAGTTCTTC. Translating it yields CASSKFSRTEGEQFF.

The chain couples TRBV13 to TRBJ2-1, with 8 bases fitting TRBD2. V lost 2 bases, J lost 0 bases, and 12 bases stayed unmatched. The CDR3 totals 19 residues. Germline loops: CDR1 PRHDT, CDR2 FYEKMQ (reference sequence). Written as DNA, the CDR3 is TGTGCCAGCAGCTTATACTCAGCGGGAGACCTCAGCTCCTACAATGAGCAGTTCTTC. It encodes CASSLYSAGDLSSYNEQFF.

The CDR3 DNA sequence: TGTGCCAGCAGTGTCCACAGGCGGGATGAAGCTTTCTTT. Amino acids: CASSVHRRDEAFF. The gene calls are TRBV2 and TRBJ1-1; a weak D match, TRBD1 (5 bases). Germline CDR1 and CDR2: SNHLY and FYNNEI. The CDR3 consists of 13 residues. V lost 4 bases and J 7 bases, leaving 13 bases between the germline ends.